These 26 T cell receptor beta chains share one sample of origin, sequenced in a study of CD8+ T cells in alopecia areata (dated by TCRdb to the late 2010s). The library came from the immunoSEQ multiplex PCR assay. For TCR sequencing, RNA was extracted from every sample and reverse transcribed into cDNA to serve as template. TCRdb re-hosts the immuneACCESS table, in-frame sequences only. Its copies lack some clones; in the studies checked, an unresolved V gene accounts for under half of them, and the cause for the rest is not known. The sample includes 90,000 to 150,000 clones, with 50% to 55% observed a single time. The ten largest clones represent approximately 0.46% of the sample. Explained via the paper, the time point label denotes: less than five weeks on oral tofacitinib. Taken with the paper, the label for treatment or condition translates to: oral pan-JAK inhibitor, 5-10 mg twice daily. Specimen: CD4+ T cells sorted from blood, collected at week 4, from a patient treated with tofacitinib. All receptors derive from a human donor with alopecia areata.

The chain uses TRBV30 and TRBJ2-1, with D possibly matching TRBD1 (5 bases). This CDR3 is 14 amino acids long. The V end was cut by 0 bases, the J end by 9 bases, with 15 bases between. The V gene's germline CDR1 is GTSNPN and CDR2 SVGIG (reference sequence). The CDR3 DNA reads TGTGCCTGGAGTGTAAGGGGAACCACGGGTGAGCAGTTCTTC. Translation: CAWSVRGTTGEQFF.

This clone has a handful of counts. The rearrangement links TRBV4-1 to TRBJ2-2; 10 nucleotides match TRBD2. The CDR3 loop spans 16 amino acids. Germline V gene sequence: CDR1 MGHRA, CDR2 YSYEKL. J gave up 4 bases and V 3 bases, and 5 bases lay outside the gene matches. CDR3 sequence (DNA): TGCGCCAGCAGCCACCAACTAGCGGGGACCACCGGGGAGCTGTTTTTT. The encoded protein is CASSHQLAGTTGELFF.

The CDR3 DNA sequence: TGCAGCGTCAGGAAGGAGAACACTGAAGCTTTCTTT. Residues: CSVRKENTEAFF. The genes are TRBV29-1 and TRBJ1-1; no clear D. The V gene lost 6 bases and the J gene lost 1 base, with 9 bases spanning the gap. Germline V CDR1 and CDR2: SQVTM, ANQGSEA. This CDR3 has 12 residues.

A single count supports this clone. The gene calls are TRBV5-1 and TRBJ2-1, with D hard to call. Germline V gene data show CDR1 as SGHRS and CDR2 as YFSETQ. With 0 bases removed from V and 2 bases from J, the gap between germline ends came to 9 bases. This CDR3 comprises 15 residues. The CDR3 here is CASSLGVSAYNEQFF. CDR3 coding DNA: TGCGCCAGCAGCTTGGGGGTTAGTGCCTACAATGAGCAGTTCTTC.

This clone has more than one count but fewer than ten. The chain has TRBV7-9 and TRBJ2-1; possibly TRBD1 for D (5 bases). In germline, CDR1 is SEHNR, CDR2 FQNEAQ (reference sequence). This CDR3 has 16 amino acids. The V and J ends lost 3 bases and 4 bases respectively, with 16 bases between them. The CDR3 here is CASSLKTAVRYNEQFF. DNA of the CDR3: TGTGCCAGCAGCTTGAAGACAGCCGTAAGGTACAATGAGCAGTTCTTC.

The rearrangement joins TRBV30 to TRBJ2-3; 8 nucleotides align to TRBD2. J gave up 2 bases and V 3 bases, and 7 bases lay outside the gene matches. Germline V lookup: CDR1 GTSNPN, CDR2 SVGIG (reference sequence). The CDR3 contains 15 residues. The CDR3 nucleotides are TGTGCCTGGAGAAGACTAGCGCATGACACAGATACGCAGTATTTT. It codes for CAWRRLAHDTDTQYF.

A few counts support this clone. The rearrangement uses TRBV29-1 and TRBJ2-3, with 8 bases that match TRBD1. CDR3 length: 14 amino acids. V dropped 5 bases and J dropped 2; count of bases not matched to a gene: 6. CDR1 is SQVTM, CDR2 ANQGSEA, per germline. The CDR3 nucleotides read TGCAGCGTTCGACAGGGGACCCCCACAGATACGCAGTATTTT. The encoded protein is CSVRQGTPTDTQYF.

The chain couples TRBV2 to TRBJ2-7; D not certain. Germline V lookup: CDR1 SNHLY, CDR2 FYNNEI. CDR3 length equals 10 residues. V gave up 8 bases and J gave up 3 bases, with 5 bases separating them. CDR3: CASGYYEQYF. The CDR3 DNA reads as TGTGCCAGCGGGTACTACGAGCAGTACTTC.

About this clone itself: Within the sample, other DNA sequences also encode this same CDR3. The chain combines TRBV5-1 with TRBJ2-5; unclear D gene. The length of the CDR3 is 11 residues. CDR1 is SGHRS, CDR2 YFSETQ, per germline. V shed 3 bases and J shed 2 bases, with 2 bases lying between them. This CDR3 reads CASSYQETQYF. The DNA of the CDR3 is TGCGCCAGCAGCTATCAAGAGACCCAGTACTTC.

This clone has more than one count but fewer than ten. CDR3 nucleotide sequence: TGTGCCAGCAGCTTGACTCGAGGGACTGAAGCTTTCTTT. Translated, it gives CASSLTRGTEAFF. V is TRBV13 and J is TRBJ1-1; D is undetermined. V was pared by 3 bases and J by 5 bases, with 10 bases between. This CDR3 contains 13 residues. Germline assignment: CDR1 PRHDT and CDR2 FYEKMQ (reference sequence).

The V and J genes are TRBV5-1 and TRBJ2-5; possible D gene TRBD1, 6 bases. Trimming took 1 base from V and 4 from J, leaving 11 bases between them. The CDR3 has 14 amino acids. In germline, CDR1 is SGHRS, CDR2 YFSETQ. The CDR3, as DNA: TGCGCCAGCAGCTTGTTTGCAGGGGCAGAGACCCAGTACTTC. Translation: CASSLFAGAETQYF.

In this sample, this clone turned up many times. V gene TRBV6-6 combines with J gene TRBJ1-2; TRBD1 agrees at 8 bases. V was pared by 5 bases and J by 8 bases, with 7 bases of the junction left unmatched. This CDR3 has 13 amino acids. Germline assignment: CDR1 MNHNY and CDR2 SVGAGI (reference sequence). In DNA form, the CDR3 reads TGTGCCAGCAGTACCGGACAGGGAGGCGGCTACACCTTC. The encoded protein is CASSTGQGGGYTF.

The chain employs TRBV5-1 and TRBJ2-5, with unresolved D. The germline CDR1 and CDR2 sequences are SGHRS and YFSETQ. V was cut by 0 bases and J by 4 bases, with 13 bases left in between. This CDR3 contains 15 residues. The CDR3 protein is CASSLDTTMGETQYF. The CDR3, as DNA: TGCGCCAGCAGCTTGGACACCACCATGGGAGAGACCCAGTACTTC.

By share, this clone counts as medium-sized. V and J are TRBV30 and TRBJ1-1; D might be TRBD1 (5 bases). Trimming pared 8 bases from V and 0 bases from J, leaving 16 bases between. This CDR3 comprises 14 residues. Germline-derived CDR1 and CDR2 are GTSNPN and SVGIG (reference sequence). This CDR3 reads CAAGDSPMNTEAFF. The CDR3 region has the DNA TGTGCCGCCGGGGACTCGCCGATGAACACTGAAGCTTTCTTT.

This clone was observed a few times. The chain combines TRBV19 with TRBJ1-6; D unresolved. The CDR3 has 14 amino acids. Trimming cost V 3 bases and J 5 bases, with 8 bases left between them. In germline, CDR1 is LNHDA, CDR2 SQIVND (reference sequence). CDR3 in amino acids: CASSMALNNSPLHF. The CDR3 nucleotides read TGTGCCAGTAGTATGGCCCTTAATAATTCACCCCTCCACTTT.

This CDR3 is CATSRDYYGSPLHF. CDR3 DNA: TGTGCCACCAGCAGAGATTACTACGGTTCACCCCTCCACTTT. The rearrangement uses TRBV15 and TRBJ1-6; D ambiguous. Germline CDR1 reads LNHNV; CDR2 reads YYDKDF (reference sequence). V was pared by 0 bases and J by 9 bases, with 9 bases between. The CDR3 runs 14 residues.

The V gene is TRBV5-1, the J gene TRBJ2-1, with TRBD2 identical over 10 bases. CDR3 length: 16 amino acids. Trimming took 4 bases from V and 6 from J; bases not matched to a gene: 10. Germline V CDR1 and CDR2: SGHRS, YFSETQ. The CDR3: CASSPRTSGGSNEQFF. Written as DNA, the CDR3 is TGCGCCAGCAGCCCCCGGACTAGCGGCGGCTCCAATGAGCAGTTCTTC.

This clone was observed many times. The chain employs TRBV5-1 and TRBJ2-2; D unclear. V shed 4 bases and J shed 7 bases, with 20 bases lying between them. CDR3 size: 16 residues. Germline CDR1 reads SGHRS; CDR2 reads YFSETQ. This CDR3 reads CASSPVALLNGGELFF. The DNA for the CDR3 is TGCGCCAGCAGCCCCGTCGCGTTGTTGAATGGCGGGGAGCTGTTTTTT.

This chain joins TRBV2 and TRBJ2-3; no definite D call. The CDR3 is made up of 14 amino acids. Trimming removed 5 bases at V and 9 bases at J, with 18 bases between. Germline-derived CDR1 and CDR2 are SNHLY and FYNNEI. In nucleotides, the CDR3 is TGTGCCAGCAGTTTTGATAACGCGGCCTCGACGCAGTATTTT. Protein product: CASSFDNAASTQYF.

The V and J genes are TRBV29-1 and TRBJ2-7; 11 nucleotides line up with TRBD1. CDR1 is SQVTM and CDR2 is ANQGSEA in the germline V gene. Trimming removed 6 bases from V and 6 bases from J; junction bases left unmatched: 7. The CDR3 is 13 amino acids. CDR3 protein: CSVAGQGAGEQYF. CDR3 coding DNA: TGCAGCGTAGCCGGACAGGGGGCAGGCGAGCAGTACTTC.

This clone was observed once. The V and J genes are TRBV29-1 and TRBJ1-1; no clear D gene. Germline CDR1 reads SQVTM; CDR2 reads ANQGSEA. Trimming left V 6 bases short and J 2 bases short, with 13 bases between. This CDR3 contains 13 residues. For the CDR3, the DNA is TGCAGCGTCGGGGTTGAGACCAACACTGAAGCTTTCTTT. Its translation is CSVGVETNTEAFF.

The chain uses TRBV4-1 and TRBJ2-7; 10 bases fit TRBD1. This CDR3 has 15 amino acids. Germline CDR1 reads MGHRA; CDR2 reads YSYEKL. Losses at the gene ends were 4 bases for V and 5 bases for J; bases not matched to a gene: 8. The CDR3 loop reads CASSPRGQGKNEQYF. The DNA of the CDR3 is TGCGCCAGCAGCCCGAGGGGACAGGGGAAAAACGAGCAGTACTTC.

The chain carries TRBV25-1 and TRBJ1-1; D ambiguous. Trimming took 2 bases from V and 0 from J, leaving 7 bases between them. Germline V CDR1 and CDR2: MGHDK, SYGVNS. The CDR3 contains 14 residues. CDR3 bases: TGTGCCAGCAGTGAAGAAAGGATGAACACTGAAGCTTTCTTT. It codes for CASSEERMNTEAFF.

V usage is TRBV30 and J usage is TRBJ2-2; TRBD1 aligns across 9 bases. Trimming cost V 2 bases and J 7 bases; bases outside gene matches: 8. This CDR3 comprises 15 residues. Germline CDR1 reads GTSNPN; CDR2 reads SVGIG (reference sequence). Here the CDR3 DNA reads TGTGCCTGGAGTCGTCTAGGGACAGGGAGCGGGGAGCTGTTTTTT. Protein: CAWSRLGTGSGELFF.

The V gene is TRBV5-6, the J gene TRBJ2-3; D is unclear. V lost 1 base and J lost 2, with 8 bases in between. Germline CDR1 is SGHDT and CDR2 is YYEEEE. This CDR3 comprises 14 residues. For the CDR3, the DNA is TGTGCCAGCAGCTTGACAGAGAACACAGATACGCAGTATTTT. This sequence encodes CASSLTENTDTQYF.

This chain joins TRBV7-9 and TRBJ2-7, with D uncertain. CDR1 and CDR2 from the germline V gene are SEHNR and FQNEAQ (reference sequence). The CDR3 extends over 14 amino acids. Between the trimmed V and J ends, which lost 5 bases and 2 bases, there was a span of 13 bases. The CDR3 DNA sequence: TGTGCCAGCAGCCCAGAAAAGGGCCCCTACGAGCAGTACTTC. This sequence encodes CASSPEKGPYEQYF.